These 10 T cell receptor beta chains share one sample of origin, sequenced in a study of cytomegalovirus exposure and HLA in healthy donors. PCR involved 60 Vbeta and 13 Jbeta primers. Only in-frame clones appear in the TCRdb table, and some are missing; sequencing was by immunoSEQ multiplex PCR. This sample has about 130,000 clones, with about 80% found just once. Sample: PBMCs. These receptors all stem from a woman between 40 and 55 years old in good health and CMV-seropositive.

The V call is TRBV7-9, the J call TRBJ2-1, with D possibly TRBD1 on 5 matching bases. The V end was cut by 5 bases, the J end by 2 bases, with 13 bases between. The CDR3 has 15 amino acids. CDR1 is SEHNR and CDR2 is FQNEAQ in the germline V gene (reference sequence). CDR3 sequence reads: CASSVPLTAYNEQFF. For the CDR3, the DNA is TGTGCCAGCAGCGTCCCCCTGACAGCCTACAATGAGCAGTTCTTC.

The sample holds one count of this clone. J is TRBJ1-5 and V is TRBV6-1; TRBD1 matches at 8 bases. The CDR3 contains 15 residues. V gave up 5 bases and J gave up 2 bases; unmatched junction bases: 5. Germline loops: CDR1 MNHNS, CDR2 SASEGT. CDR3 bases: TGTGCCAGCAGTTCTACAGGGGGACGCAATCAGCCCCAGCATTTT. It yields the protein CASSSTGGRNQPQHF.

The V call is TRBV28, the J call TRBJ2-7, with TRBD2 matching 7 bases. Germline assignment: CDR1 MDHEN and CDR2 SYDVKM. With V trimmed by 2 bases and J by 5 bases, 9 bases remained unmatched. The CDR3 length is 15 residues. The CDR3 is CASSLGRERHDEQYF. CDR3 nucleotides: TGTGCCAGCAGTTTAGGGCGGGAGCGGCACGACGAGCAGTACTTC.

The chain is built from TRBV4-1 and TRBJ2-5, with 15 bases lining up with TRBD2. Per the germline V gene, CDR1 is MGHRA and CDR2 is YSYEKL. The CDR3 has 17 amino acids. V lost 5 bases to trimming and J lost 5 bases; unmatched junction nucleotides: 9. The CDR3 DNA sequence: TGCGCCAGCAGCAACGGACTAGCGGGAGGGCAGGGGGAGACCCAGTACTTC. Its protein product is CASSNGLAGGQGETQYF.

The CDR3 DNA follows: TGTGCCAGCAGTCTGAAAAGACAGGGAGCTAACTATGGCTACACCTTC. This gives the protein CASSLKRQGANYGYTF. The rearrangement joins TRBV28 to TRBJ1-2; 7 bases are shared with TRBD1. Trimming cost V 5 bases and J 0 bases; bases outside gene matches: 9. CDR1 is MDHEN, CDR2 SYDVKM, per germline. There are 16 residues in the CDR3.

The rearrangement links TRBV5-4 to TRBJ2-1; 9 nucleotides agree with TRBD1. Germline values: CDR1 SGHNT, CDR2 YYREEE (reference sequence). Trimming at V came to 4 bases and at J to 8 bases, leaving 10 bases not matched to a gene. This CDR3 region has 15 residues. The CDR3 here is CASSPRTGDAYEQFF. The CDR3, as DNA: TGTGCCAGCAGCCCACGGACAGGGGATGCATATGAGCAGTTCTTC. Full variable domain (rest looked up from reference TRBV5-4 and TRBJ2-1): ETGVTQSPTHLIKTRGQQVTLRCSSQSGHNTVSWYQQALGQGPQFIFQYYREEENGRGNFPPRFSGLQFPNYSSELNVNALELDDSALYLCASSPRTGDAYEQFFGPGTRLTVL.

The CDR3, as DNA: TGTGCCAGCAGCCCAAAGGCTAGCGGGCGAGGGAGCACAGATACGCAGTATTTT. This codes for CASSPKASGRGSTDTQYF. V usage is TRBV7-9 and J usage is TRBJ2-3; 8 nucleotides match TRBD2. This CDR3 has 18 amino acids. CDR1 SEHNR and CDR2 FQNEAQ come from the germline V gene (reference sequence). V was clipped by 5 bases and J by 0 bases; unmatched bases: 13. Based on the CDR3 plus reference TRBV7-9 and TRBJ2-3, the full variable domain is DTGVSQNPRHKITKRGQNVTFRCDPISEHNRLYWYRQTLGQGPEFLTYFQNEAQLEKSRLLSDRFSAERPKGSFSTLEIQRTEQGDSAMYLCASSPKASGRGSTDTQYFGPGTRLTVL.

This chain connects TRBV4-2 to TRBJ1-3; 10 nucleotides align to TRBD1. This CDR3 contains 16 residues. Germline CDR1 and CDR2: LGHNA and YNFKEQ. V trimming: 3 bases; J trimming: 0 bases; junction bases outside the gene matches: 2. CDR3 bases: TGTGCCAGCAGCCAGGACAGGGGGAGCTCTGGAAACACCATATATTTT. Translation gives CASSQDRGSSGNTIYF.

The chain has TRBV5-1 and TRBJ2-1; D gene uncertain. V was pared by 4 bases and J by 5 bases, with 10 bases between. Germline loops: CDR1 SGHRS, CDR2 YFSETQ. There are 13 residues in the CDR3. The CDR3 sequence: CASSRDSNNEQFF. CDR3 nucleotides: TGCGCCAGCAGCCGCGACTCAAACAATGAGCAGTTCTTC.

The chain uses TRBV12-5 and TRBJ1-6; D is perhaps TRBD1 (5 bases). CDR3 length equals 16 residues. Trimming removed 2 bases from V and 8 bases from J, with 16 bases in between. Germline V lookup: CDR1 LGHNT, CDR2 FRNRAP. The CDR3 is CASGLTWGSGDSPLHF. As DNA, the CDR3 is TGTGCTAGTGGTTTGACGTGGGGTTCGGGGGATTCACCCCTCCACTTT.